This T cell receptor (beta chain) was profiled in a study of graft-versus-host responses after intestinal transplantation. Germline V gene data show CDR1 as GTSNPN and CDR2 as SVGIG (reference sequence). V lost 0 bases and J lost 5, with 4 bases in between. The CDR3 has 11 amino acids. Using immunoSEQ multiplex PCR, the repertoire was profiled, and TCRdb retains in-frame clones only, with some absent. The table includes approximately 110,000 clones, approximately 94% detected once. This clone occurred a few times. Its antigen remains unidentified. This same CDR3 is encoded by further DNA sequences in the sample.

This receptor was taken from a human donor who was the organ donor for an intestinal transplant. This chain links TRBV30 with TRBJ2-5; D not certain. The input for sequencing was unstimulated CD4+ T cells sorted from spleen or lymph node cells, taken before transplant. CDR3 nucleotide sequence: TGTGCCTGGAGTGTAGGCGAGACCCAGTACTTC. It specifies CAWSVGETQYF. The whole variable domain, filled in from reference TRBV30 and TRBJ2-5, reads SQTIHQWPATLVQPVGSPLSLECTVEGTSNPNLYWYRQAAGRGLQLLFYSVGIGQISSEVPQNLSASRPQDRQFILSSKKLLLSDSGFYLCAWSVGETQYFGPGTRLLVL.